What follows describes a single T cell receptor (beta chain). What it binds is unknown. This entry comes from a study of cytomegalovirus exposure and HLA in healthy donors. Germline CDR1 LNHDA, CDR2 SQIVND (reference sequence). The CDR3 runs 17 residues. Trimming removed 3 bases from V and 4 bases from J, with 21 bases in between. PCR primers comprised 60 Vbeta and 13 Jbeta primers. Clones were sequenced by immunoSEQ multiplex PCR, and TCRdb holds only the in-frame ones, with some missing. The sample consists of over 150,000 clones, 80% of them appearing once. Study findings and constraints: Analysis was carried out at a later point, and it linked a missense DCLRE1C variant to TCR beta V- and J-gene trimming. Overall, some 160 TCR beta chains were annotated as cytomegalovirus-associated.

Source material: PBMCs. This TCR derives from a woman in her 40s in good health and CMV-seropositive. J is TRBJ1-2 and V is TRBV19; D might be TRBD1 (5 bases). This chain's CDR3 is CASSMKKKDMRPYGYTF. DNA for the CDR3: TGTGCCAGTAGTATGAAGAAGAAGGACATGCGACCCTATGGCTACACCTTC.